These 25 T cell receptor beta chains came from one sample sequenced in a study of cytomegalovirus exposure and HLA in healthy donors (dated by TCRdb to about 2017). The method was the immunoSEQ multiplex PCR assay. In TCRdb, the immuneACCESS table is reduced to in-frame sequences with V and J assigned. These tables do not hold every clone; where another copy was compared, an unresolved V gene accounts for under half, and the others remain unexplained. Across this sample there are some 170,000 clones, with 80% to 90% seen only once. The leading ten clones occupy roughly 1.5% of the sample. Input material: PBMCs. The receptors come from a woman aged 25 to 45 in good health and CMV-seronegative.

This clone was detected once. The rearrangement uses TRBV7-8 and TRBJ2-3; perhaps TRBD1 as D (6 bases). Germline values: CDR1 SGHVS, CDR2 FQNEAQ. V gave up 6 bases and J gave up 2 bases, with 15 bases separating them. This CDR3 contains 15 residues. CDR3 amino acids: CASRSDSQYTDTQYF. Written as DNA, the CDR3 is TGTGCCAGCAGATCGGACAGCCAATACACAGATACGCAGTATTTT. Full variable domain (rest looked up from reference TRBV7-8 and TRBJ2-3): GAGVSQSPRYKVAKRGQDVALRCDPISGHVSLFWYQQALGQGPEFLTYFQNEAQLDKSGLPSDRFFAERPEGSVSTLKIQRTQQEDSAVYLCASRSDSQYTDTQYFGPGTRLTVL.

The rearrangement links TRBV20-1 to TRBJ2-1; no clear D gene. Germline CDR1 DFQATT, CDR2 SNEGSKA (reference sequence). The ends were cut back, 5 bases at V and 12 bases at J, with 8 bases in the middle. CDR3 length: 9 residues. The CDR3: CSAERGQFF. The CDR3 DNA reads TGCAGTGCTGAGCGTGGGCAGTTCTTC.

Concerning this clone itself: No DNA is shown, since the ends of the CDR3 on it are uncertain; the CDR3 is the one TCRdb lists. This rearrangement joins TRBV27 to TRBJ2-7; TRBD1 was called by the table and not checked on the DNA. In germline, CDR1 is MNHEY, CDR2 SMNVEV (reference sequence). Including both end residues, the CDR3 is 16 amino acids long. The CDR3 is CASSSSGQGASYEQYF.

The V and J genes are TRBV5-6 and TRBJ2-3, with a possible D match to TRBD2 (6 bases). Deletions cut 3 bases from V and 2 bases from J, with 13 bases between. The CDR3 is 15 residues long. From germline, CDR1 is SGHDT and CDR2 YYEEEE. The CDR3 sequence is CASSWGVGITDTQYF. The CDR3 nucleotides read TGTGCCAGCAGCTGGGGGGTAGGGATCACAGATACGCAGTATTTT.

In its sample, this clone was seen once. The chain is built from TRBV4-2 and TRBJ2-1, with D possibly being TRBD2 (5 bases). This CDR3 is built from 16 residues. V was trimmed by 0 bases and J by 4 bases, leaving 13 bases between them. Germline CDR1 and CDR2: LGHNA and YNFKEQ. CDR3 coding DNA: TGTGCCAGCAGCCAAGAGGAGGCCAGGTTATACAATGAGCAGTTCTTC. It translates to CASSQEEARLYNEQFF.

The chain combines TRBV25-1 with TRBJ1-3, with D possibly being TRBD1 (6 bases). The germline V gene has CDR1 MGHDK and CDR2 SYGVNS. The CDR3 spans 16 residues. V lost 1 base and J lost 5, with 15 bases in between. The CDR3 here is CASSEFSGDGRNTIYF. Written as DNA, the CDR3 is TGTGCCAGCAGTGAATTTTCAGGGGACGGGCGAAACACCATATATTTT.

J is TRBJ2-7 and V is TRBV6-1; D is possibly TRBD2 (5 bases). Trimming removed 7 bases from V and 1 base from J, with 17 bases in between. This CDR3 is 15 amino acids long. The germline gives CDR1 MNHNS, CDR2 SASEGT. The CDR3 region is CASTKGSIGSYEQYF. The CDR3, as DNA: TGTGCCAGCACCAAAGGGAGTATAGGGTCCTACGAGCAGTACTTC.

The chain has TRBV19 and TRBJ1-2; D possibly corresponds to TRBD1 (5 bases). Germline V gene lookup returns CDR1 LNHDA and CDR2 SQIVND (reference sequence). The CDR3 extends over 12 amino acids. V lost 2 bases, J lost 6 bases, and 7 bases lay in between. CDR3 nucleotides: TGTGCCAGTAGTATATCGACAGATGGCTACACCTTC. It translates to CASSISTDGYTF. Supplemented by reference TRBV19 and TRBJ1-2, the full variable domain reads DGGITQSPKYLFRKEGQNVTLSCEQNLNHDAMYWYRQDPGQGLRLIYYSQIVNDFQKGDIAEGYSVSREKKESFPLTVTSAQKNPTAFYLCASSISTDGYTFGSGTRLTVV.

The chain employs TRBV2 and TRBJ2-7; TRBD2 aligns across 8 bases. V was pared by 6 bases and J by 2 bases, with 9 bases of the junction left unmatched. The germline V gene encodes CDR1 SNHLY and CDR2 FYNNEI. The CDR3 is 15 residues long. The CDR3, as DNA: TGTGCCAGCAGGGGTACTAGCGGCGCAACCTACGAGCAGTACTTC. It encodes CASRGTSGATYEQYF.

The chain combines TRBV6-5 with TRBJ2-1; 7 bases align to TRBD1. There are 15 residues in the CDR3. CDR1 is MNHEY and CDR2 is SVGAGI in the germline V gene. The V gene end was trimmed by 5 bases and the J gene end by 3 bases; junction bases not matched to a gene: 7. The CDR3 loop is CASSRKGQYYNEQFF. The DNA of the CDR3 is TGTGCCAGCAGTCGAAAGGGACAGTACTACAATGAGCAGTTCTTC.

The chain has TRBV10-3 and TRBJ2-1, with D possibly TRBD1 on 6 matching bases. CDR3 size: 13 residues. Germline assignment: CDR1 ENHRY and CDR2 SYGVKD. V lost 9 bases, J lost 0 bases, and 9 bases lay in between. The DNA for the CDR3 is TGTGCCATTAGGGACAACTCCTACAATGAGCAGTTCTTC. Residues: CAIRDNSYNEQFF.

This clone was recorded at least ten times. CDR3 loop: CASSQGGGEGVDTQYF. In DNA, the CDR3 is TGTGCCAGCAGCCAAGGGGGCGGGGAGGGGGTAGATACGCAGTATTTT. The gene calls are TRBV4-2 and TRBJ2-3, with D possibly TRBD2 on 7 matching bases. The CDR3 sequence is 16 residues long. The V gene lost 1 base and the J gene lost 5 bases, with 16 bases spanning the gap. The germline V gene encodes CDR1 LGHNA and CDR2 YNFKEQ.

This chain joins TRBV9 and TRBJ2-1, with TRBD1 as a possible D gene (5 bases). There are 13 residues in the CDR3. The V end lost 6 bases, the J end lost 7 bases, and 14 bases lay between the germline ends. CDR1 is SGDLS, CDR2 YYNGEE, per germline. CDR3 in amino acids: CASNRGDGNEQFF. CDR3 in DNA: TGTGCCAGCAATAGGGGCGATGGAAATGAGCAGTTCTTC.

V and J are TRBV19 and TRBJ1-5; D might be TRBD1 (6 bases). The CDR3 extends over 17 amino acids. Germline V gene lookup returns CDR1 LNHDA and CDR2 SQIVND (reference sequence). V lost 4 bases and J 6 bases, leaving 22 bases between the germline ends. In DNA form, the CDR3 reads TGTGCCAGTAGTAACCGCCCCCATGCAGGGGTGGGTCAGCCCCAGCATTTT. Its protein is CASSNRPHAGVGQPQHF.

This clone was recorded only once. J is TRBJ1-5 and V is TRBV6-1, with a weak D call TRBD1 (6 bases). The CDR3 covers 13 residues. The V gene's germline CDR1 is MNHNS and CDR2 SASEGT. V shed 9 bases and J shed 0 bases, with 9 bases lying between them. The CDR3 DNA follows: TGTGCCAGTCACAGGGTTAGCAATCAGCCCCAGCATTTT. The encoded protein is CASHRVSNQPQHF.

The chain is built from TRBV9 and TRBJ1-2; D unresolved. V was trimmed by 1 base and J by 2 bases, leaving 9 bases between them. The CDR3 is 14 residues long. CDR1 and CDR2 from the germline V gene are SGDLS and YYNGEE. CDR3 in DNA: TGTGCCAGCAGCGTATTCAGCGTCAACTATGGCTACACCTTC. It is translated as CASSVFSVNYGYTF.

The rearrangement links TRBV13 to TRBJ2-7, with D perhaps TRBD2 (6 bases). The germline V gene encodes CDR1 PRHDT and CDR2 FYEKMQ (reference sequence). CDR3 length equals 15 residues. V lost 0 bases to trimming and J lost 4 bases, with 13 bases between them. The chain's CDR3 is CASSLGLAGWYEQYF. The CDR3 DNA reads TGTGCCAGCAGCTTAGGCCTGGCGGGGTGGTACGAGCAGTACTTC.

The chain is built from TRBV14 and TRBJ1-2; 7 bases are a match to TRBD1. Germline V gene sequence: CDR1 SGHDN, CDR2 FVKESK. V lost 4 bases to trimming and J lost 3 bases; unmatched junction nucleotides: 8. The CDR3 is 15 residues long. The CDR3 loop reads CASSPRYRGDYGYTF. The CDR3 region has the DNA TGTGCCAGCAGCCCCAGATACAGGGGAGACTATGGCTACACCTTC.

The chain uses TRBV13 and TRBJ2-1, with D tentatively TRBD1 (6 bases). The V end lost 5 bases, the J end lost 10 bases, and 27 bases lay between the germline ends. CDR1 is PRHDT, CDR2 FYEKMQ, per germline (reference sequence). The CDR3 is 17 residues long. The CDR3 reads CASSPTRKQGTPREQFF. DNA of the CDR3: TGTGCCAGCAGCCCCACACGAAAGCAGGGGACCCCAAGGGAGCAGTTCTTC.

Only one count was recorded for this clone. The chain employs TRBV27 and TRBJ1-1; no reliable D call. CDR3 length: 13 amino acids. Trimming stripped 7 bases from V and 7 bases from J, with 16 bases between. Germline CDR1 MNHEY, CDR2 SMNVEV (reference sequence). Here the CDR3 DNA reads TGTGCCAGCAATGACGCGGTACGGAGTGAAGCTTTCTTT. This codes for CASNDAVRSEAFF.

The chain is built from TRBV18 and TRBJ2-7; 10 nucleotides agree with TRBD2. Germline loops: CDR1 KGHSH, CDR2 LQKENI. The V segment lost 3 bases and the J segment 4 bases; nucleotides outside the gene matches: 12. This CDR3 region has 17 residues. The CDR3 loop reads CASSPGLAKSGMYEQYF. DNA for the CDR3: TGTGCCAGCTCACCGGGACTAGCGAAAAGTGGTATGTACGAGCAGTACTTC.

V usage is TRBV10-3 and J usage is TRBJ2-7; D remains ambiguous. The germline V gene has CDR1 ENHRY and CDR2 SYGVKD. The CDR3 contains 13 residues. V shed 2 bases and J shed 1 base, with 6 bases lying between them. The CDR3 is CAISETISYEQYF. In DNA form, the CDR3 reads TGTGCCATCAGTGAGACTATTTCCTACGAGCAGTACTTC.

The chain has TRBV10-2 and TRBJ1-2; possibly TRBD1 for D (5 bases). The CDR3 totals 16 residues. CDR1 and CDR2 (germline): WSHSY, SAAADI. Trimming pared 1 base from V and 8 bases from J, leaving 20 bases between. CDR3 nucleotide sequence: TGCGCCAGCAGTGAGTTTAAGGGTCAGGGTGTCAGCGGCTACACCTTC. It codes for CASSEFKGQGVSGYTF.

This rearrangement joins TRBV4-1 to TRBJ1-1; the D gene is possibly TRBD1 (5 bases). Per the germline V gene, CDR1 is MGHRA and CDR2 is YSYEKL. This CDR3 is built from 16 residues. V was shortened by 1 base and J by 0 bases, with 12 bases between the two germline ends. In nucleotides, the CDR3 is TGCGCCAGCAGCCAAGTGGGAAGACAGTTGAACACTGAAGCTTTCTTT. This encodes CASSQVGRQLNTEAFF.

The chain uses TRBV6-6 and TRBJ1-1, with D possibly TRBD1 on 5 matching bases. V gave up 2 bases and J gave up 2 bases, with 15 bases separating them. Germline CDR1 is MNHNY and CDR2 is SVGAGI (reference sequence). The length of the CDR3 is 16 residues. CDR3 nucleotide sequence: TGTGCCAGCAGTTACCAGCAGGGTAACGTTAACACTGAAGCTTTCTTT. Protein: CASSYQQGNVNTEAFF.